Each of the 19 T cell receptor beta chains below was sequenced from the same sample in a study of T cell changes during pregnancy in multiple sclerosis. The assay was immunoSEQ multiplex PCR, and TCRdb's table has in-frame clones only and misses some. Seen here are around 88,000 clones, 92% observed once, and the top ten hold approximately 2%. Sequenced material: peripheral blood, taken after pregnancy. These TCRs come from a female donor in good health, enrolled as a control in a pregnancy study.

This chain uses TRBV19 with TRBJ2-7, with 11 bases identical to TRBD1. The V gene end was trimmed by 5 bases and the J gene end by 3 bases; junction bases not matched to a gene: 6. CDR3 length: 15 residues. The germline V gene has CDR1 LNHDA and CDR2 SQIVND (reference sequence). CDR3 in amino acids: CASSPDRGLVYEQYF. Written as DNA, the CDR3 is TGTGCCAGTAGTCCGGACAGGGGGCTGGTCTACGAGCAGTACTTC.

This CDR3 is CSVQAGAYGYTF. In nucleotides, the CDR3 is TGCAGCGTTCAGGCAGGGGCCTATGGCTACACCTTC. The chain has TRBV29-1 and TRBJ1-2; TRBD1 might be the D (6 bases). The CDR3 loop spans 12 amino acids. V was shortened by 5 bases and J by 4 bases, with 11 bases between the two germline ends. Germline CDR1 is SQVTM and CDR2 is ANQGSEA.

This chain links TRBV30 with TRBJ2-7; D may be TRBD1 (6 bases). The CDR3 is 14 residues long. Trimming took off 6 bases at V and 5 bases at J, with 20 bases between the two ends. CDR1 is GTSNPN and CDR2 is SVGIG in the germline V gene (reference sequence). The CDR3 nucleotides are TGTGCCTGTCTTCACCAGGTAGGGGGAAACGAGCAGTACTTC. This encodes CACLHQVGGNEQYF.

CDR3 in DNA: TGCGCCAGCAGGGCGACTAGCGGGGCTCTTTACGAGCAGTACTTC. Its protein is CASRATSGALYEQYF. The genes are TRBV10-2 and TRBJ2-5; 11 positions match TRBD2. The DNA end is a closer match to TRBJ2-7, so the J assignment may be wrong. The CDR3 contains 15 residues. Germline CDR1 WSHSY, CDR2 SAAADI.

The V and J genes are TRBV5-4 and TRBJ2-5; D call uncertain. From germline, CDR1 is SGHNT and CDR2 YYREEE (reference sequence). Trimming removed 4 bases from V and 5 bases from J, with 9 bases in between. This CDR3 spans 12 amino acids. Here the CDR3 reads CASSQNLETQYF. The CDR3, as DNA: TGTGCCAGCAGCCAAAATTTGGAGACCCAGTACTTC.

The rearrangement uses TRBV6-5 and TRBJ1-1; D gene ambiguous. The V gene's germline CDR1 is MNHEY and CDR2 SVGAGI. The germline V and J ends were trimmed by 6 bases and 7 bases, with 12 bases remaining between them. The CDR3 is made up of 12 amino acids. The CDR3 nucleotides read TGTGCCAGCAGCAACATAGGCGGTGAAGCTTTCTTT. Protein: CASSNIGGEAFF.

The chain links TRBV28 to TRBJ2-1; 9 bases map to TRBD2. Germline V CDR1 and CDR2: MDHEN, SYDVKM. The V gene end was trimmed by 5 bases and the J gene end by 6 bases; junction bases not matched to a gene: 5. The CDR3 sequence is 14 residues long. CDR3 nucleotide sequence: TGTGCCAGCAGTGGGCTAGCGGGAATCAATGAGCAGTTCTTC. It yields the protein CASSGLAGINEQFF.

The chain recombines TRBV6-1 with TRBJ1-6; no clear D. The CDR3 consists of 15 residues. Germline V gives CDR1 MNHNS, CDR2 SASEGT. Between the trimmed V and J ends, which lost 8 bases and 0 bases, there was a span of 11 bases. CDR3: CASGRGSSYNSPLHF. The CDR3 nucleotides read TGTGCCAGCGGTAGAGGGAGCTCCTATAATTCACCCCTCCACTTT.

V gene TRBV9 combines with J gene TRBJ2-5, with TRBD1 as a possible D gene (6 bases). The germline CDR1 and CDR2 sequences are SGDLS and YYNGEE. The CDR3 consists of 16 residues. Trimming shortened V by 4 bases and J by 4 bases, and 20 bases separated the two germline ends. The CDR3 loop is CASSWGRRPEGETQYF. The CDR3 bases are TGTGCCAGCAGCTGGGGGCGGCGCCCTGAGGGAGAGACCCAGTACTTC.

The chain links TRBV6-5 to TRBJ2-5; no reliable D call. V gave up 6 bases and J gave up 7 bases, with 9 bases separating them. Germline lookup yields CDR1 MNHEY and CDR2 SVGAGI. The CDR3 runs to 11 residues. CDR3 residues: CASSSGATQYF. The CDR3 coding sequence is TGTGCCAGCAGCTCCGGTGCGACCCAGTACTTC.

With respect to this clone: A read error may produce the germline difference seen at one junction end. V and J are TRBV7-7 and TRBJ2-3; 11 bases are a match to TRBD1. Per the germline V gene, CDR1 is SSHAT and CDR2 is FNYEAQ (reference sequence). The CDR3 length is 19 residues. This chain's CDR3 is CASSLVPWGGTGGTDTQYF. CDR3 DNA: TGTGCTAGCAGCTTAGTACCTTGGGGTGGGACAGGGGGAACAGATACGCAGTATTTT.

This clone was seen a single time. The rearrangement links TRBV11-3 to TRBJ2-2; 13 bases map to TRBD2. This CDR3 region has 17 residues. The V segment lost 5 bases and the J segment 5 bases; nucleotides outside the gene matches: 8. CDR1 and CDR2 (germline): SGHNT, YENEEA. The CDR3, as DNA: TGTGCCAGCAGCCGCACTAGCGGGAGGGATCGGACCGGGGAGCTGTTTTTT. It is translated as CASSRTSGRDRTGELFF.

V is TRBV29-1 and J is TRBJ2-5; 7 bases fit TRBD1. Trimming took 6 bases from V and 5 from J; bases not matched to a gene: 6. There are 12 residues in the CDR3. Germline CDR1 and CDR2: SQVTM and ANQGSEA. The CDR3 loop is CSVETGIETQYF. DNA for the CDR3: TGCAGCGTCGAGACAGGGATCGAGACCCAGTACTTC.

The chain combines TRBV27 with TRBJ2-1; 14 nucleotides align to TRBD2. Per germline, CDR1 MNHEY and CDR2 SMNVEV (reference sequence). V lost 4 bases to trimming and J lost 6 bases; unmatched junction nucleotides: 11. The CDR3 is 18 amino acids. The CDR3 sequence: CASSSATSGRAKGNEQFF. The DNA of the CDR3 is TGTGCCAGCAGTTCCGCGACTAGCGGGAGGGCTAAGGGCAATGAGCAGTTCTTC.

J is TRBJ1-5 and V is TRBV28; 11 nucleotides align to TRBD1. CDR1 is MDHEN, CDR2 SYDVKM, per germline. The CDR3 length is 13 residues. Germline trimming cut 11 bases from V and 6 bases from J; bases unmatched to any gene: 6. The CDR3 sequence: CAGWTGGLQPQHF. The CDR3 nucleotides read TGTGCCGGGTGGACAGGGGGCCTTCAGCCCCAGCATTTT.

The rearrangement links TRBV27 to TRBJ2-3; 8 bases agree with TRBD2. CDR1 MNHEY and CDR2 SMNVEV come from the germline V gene (reference sequence). The CDR3 extends over 15 amino acids. Trimming removed 5 bases from V and 4 bases from J; junction bases left unmatched: 8. The CDR3 protein is CASSVGGRRSDTQYF. CDR3 sequence (DNA): TGTGCCAGCAGTGTTGGCGGGAGGCGGTCAGATACGCAGTATTTT.

V usage is TRBV11-2 and J usage is TRBJ2-5; D is perhaps TRBD2 (5 bases). V was cut by 0 bases and J by 6 bases, with 5 bases left in between. From germline, CDR1 is SGHAT and CDR2 FQNNGV. This CDR3 spans 12 amino acids. The DNA of the CDR3 is TGTGCCAGCAGCTTAGACGGGAAGACCCAGTACTTC. Amino acids: CASSLDGKTQYF.

This clone is a singleton in its sample. The chain links TRBV20-1 to TRBJ2-5; D is unresolved. Germline-derived CDR1 and CDR2 are DFQATT and SNEGSKA (reference sequence). V was cut by 6 bases and J by 4 bases, with 6 bases left in between. There are 10 residues in the CDR3. CDR3 region: CSAYGETQYF. CDR3 coding DNA: TGCAGTGCCTACGGAGAGACCCAGTACTTC.

V and J are TRBV29-1 and TRBJ2-5; 8 nucleotides line up with TRBD1. The V segment lost 6 bases and the J segment 5 bases; nucleotides outside the gene matches: 5. The CDR3 spans 12 residues. CDR1 is SQVTM and CDR2 is ANQGSEA in the germline V gene. CDR3 protein: CSVVTGDETQYF. The CDR3 DNA reads as TGCAGCGTGGTGACAGGGGATGAGACCCAGTACTTC. The entire variable domain, with the rest obtained from reference TRBV29-1 and TRBJ2-5, is as follows: SAVISQKPSRDICQRGTSLTIQCQVDSQVTMMFWYRQQPGQSLTLIATANQGSEATYESGFVIDKFPISRPNLTFSTLTVSNMSPEDSSIYLCSVVTGDETQYFGPGTRLLVL.